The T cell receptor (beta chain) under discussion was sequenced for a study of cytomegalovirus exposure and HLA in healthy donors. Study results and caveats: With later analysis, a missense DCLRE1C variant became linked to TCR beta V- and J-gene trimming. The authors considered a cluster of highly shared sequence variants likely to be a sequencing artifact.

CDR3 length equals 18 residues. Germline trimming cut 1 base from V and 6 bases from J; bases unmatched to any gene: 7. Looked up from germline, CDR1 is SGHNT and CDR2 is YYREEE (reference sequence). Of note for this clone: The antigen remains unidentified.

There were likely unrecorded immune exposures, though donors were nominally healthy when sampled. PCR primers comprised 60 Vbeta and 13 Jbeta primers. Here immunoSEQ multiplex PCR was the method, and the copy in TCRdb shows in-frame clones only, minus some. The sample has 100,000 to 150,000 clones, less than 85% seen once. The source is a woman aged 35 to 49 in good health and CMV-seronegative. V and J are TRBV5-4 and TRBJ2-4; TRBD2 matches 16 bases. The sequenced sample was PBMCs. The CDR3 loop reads CASSLRGTSGGAANIQYF. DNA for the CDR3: TGTGCCAGCAGCTTGCGTGGGACTAGCGGGGGGGCGGCAAACATTCAGTACTTC.